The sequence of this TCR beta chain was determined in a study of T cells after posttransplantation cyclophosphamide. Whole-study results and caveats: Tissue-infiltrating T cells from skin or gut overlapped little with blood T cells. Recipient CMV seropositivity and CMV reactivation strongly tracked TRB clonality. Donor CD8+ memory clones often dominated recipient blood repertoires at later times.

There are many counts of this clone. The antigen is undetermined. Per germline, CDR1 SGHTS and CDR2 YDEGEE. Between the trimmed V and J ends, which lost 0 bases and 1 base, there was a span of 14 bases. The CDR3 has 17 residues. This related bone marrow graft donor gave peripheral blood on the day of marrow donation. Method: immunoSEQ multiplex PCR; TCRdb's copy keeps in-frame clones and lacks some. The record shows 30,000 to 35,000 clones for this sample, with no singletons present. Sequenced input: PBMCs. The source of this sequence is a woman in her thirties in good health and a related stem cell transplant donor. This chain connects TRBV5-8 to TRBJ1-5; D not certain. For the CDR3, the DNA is TGTGCCAGCAGCTTGGTTTCAGCGGGGTACAGCAATCAGCCCCAGCATTTT. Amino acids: CASSLVSAGYSNQPQHF.